This TCR beta chain was observed in a study of technical replicates of blood from four donors. Some clones are missing from TCRdb's copy, which holds only in-frame ones; the method was immunoSEQ multiplex PCR. In the table there are about 75,000 clones, 95% to 97% of which are singletons. The CDR3 has 17 residues. Trimming pared 2 bases from V and 5 bases from J, leaving 19 bases between. The V gene's germline CDR1 is MGHRA and CDR2 YSYEKL. This TCR came from a human donor in good health. This chain links TRBV4-1 with TRBJ1-5; D unresolved. Sequencing was performed on T cells isolated from PBMCs. The DNA for the CDR3 is TGCGCCAGCAGCCAACCACCGGGTTACAATTCTGATCAGCCCCAGCATTTT. This codes for CASSQPPGYNSDQPQHF.